The TCR beta chain described here comes from a study of spatial heterogeneity in lung cancer. MiXCR, run by TCRdb on the 5' RACE reads, gives a single entry per CDR3 protein. Here the sample spans about 15,000 distinct CDR3 sequences, roughly 3.9% being singletons. Germline trimming cut 6 bases from V and 7 bases from J; bases unmatched to any gene: 9. This CDR3 has 15 amino acids. Germline V gives CDR1 SQVTM, CDR2 ANQGSEA. Documented time point: sample taken at primary tumor resection. Without sorting, whole RNA was sequenced from tumor, nontumor lung or frozen PBMC. This clonotype was seen ten or more times. This beta chain turned up in a library designed for alpha chains; as an off-target read, its abundance says little.

The specimen was normal lung tissue next to the tumor, collected at surgery. The chain couples TRBV29-1 to TRBJ2-1; 13 bases are shared with TRBD2. This clonotype was obtained from a male donor with early-stage non-small cell lung cancer. The CDR3 loop reads CSVKLAGGPRNEQFF. The CDR3 nucleotides are TGCAGCGTGAAACTAGCGGGAGGGCCCAGAAATGAGCAGTTCTTC.